Listed here is a single T cell receptor beta chain. Its antigen is not identified. Genomic DNA, serving as template, underwent TCR beta VDJ and CDR3 profiling. TCRdb passed the reads through MiXCR, listing each CDR3 protein once. The sample has 35,000 to 50,000 distinct CDR3 sequences, 65% to 70% seen once. The data belong to a study of CD8+CD57+ T cells in acquired aplastic anemia. Overall study context: Approximately 11 million reads were obtained on average for healthy donor CD4+ cells. General study points: Found in both controls and patients were some 31 CD8+ CDR3 sequences. Patients and controls had CD8+ Simpson's diversity values that were not significantly distinct.

Trimming cost V 7 bases and J 3 bases; bases outside gene matches: 9. There are 15 residues in the CDR3. Per germline, CDR1 ENHRY and CDR2 SYGVKD. The TCR was taken from a human donor in good health, serving as a control. This rearrangement joins TRBV10-3 to TRBJ1-2; 9 bases agree with TRBD1. The sequenced sample was sorted CD4+, CD8+, or CD8+CD57+ T cells (not recorded which) from PBMCs. The CDR3, as DNA: TGTGCCATCAACAGACCGGGACAGGGAGACTATGGCTACACCTTC. It is translated as CAINRPGQGDYGYTF.